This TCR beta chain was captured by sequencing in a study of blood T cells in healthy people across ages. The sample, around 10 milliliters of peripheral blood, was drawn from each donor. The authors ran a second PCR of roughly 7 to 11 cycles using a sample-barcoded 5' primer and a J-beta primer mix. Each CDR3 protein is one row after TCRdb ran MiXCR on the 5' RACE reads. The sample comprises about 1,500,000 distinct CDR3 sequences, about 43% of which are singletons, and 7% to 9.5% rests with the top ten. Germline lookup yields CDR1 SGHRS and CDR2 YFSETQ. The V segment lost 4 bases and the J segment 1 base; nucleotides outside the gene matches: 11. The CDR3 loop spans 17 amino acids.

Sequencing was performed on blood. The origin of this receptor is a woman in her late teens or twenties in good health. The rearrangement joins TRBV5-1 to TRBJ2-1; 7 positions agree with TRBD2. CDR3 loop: CASSPGGTSVSYNEQFF. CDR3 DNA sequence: TGCGCCAGCAGCCCGGGTGGAACTAGCGTTTCCTACAATGAGCAGTTCTTC.